A selection of T cell receptor beta chains follows, all from one sample in a study of T cell changes during pregnancy in multiple sclerosis. Data came from immunoSEQ multiplex PCR; TCRdb stores just in-frame clones and leaves some out. The table records tens of thousands of clones, under 95% of them present only once. This material consisted of CD8+ T cells from peripheral blood mononuclear cells, taken in the third trimester of pregnancy. The source is a female donor with multiple sclerosis, enrolled in a pregnancy study. Each CDR3 is given with its conserved first and last residue. D genes are given only for firm matches. Clone size is not always given. Where it is, it says once, few, many or a class for expanded clones.

NA,NA,TRBJ2-1,TRBV7-9,CASSLLIGGGNEQFF,TGTGCCAGCAGCTTACTAATAGGGGGGGGGAATGAGCAGTTCTTC
TRBD2,NA,TRBJ2-1,TRBV9,CASSTGLAGVYNEQFF,TGTGCCAGCAGCACAGGACTAGCGGGAGTCTACAATGAGCAGTTCTTC
NA,NA,TRBJ2-6,TRBV4-3,CASSQGDSSSGANVLTF,TGCGCCAGCAGCCAGGGGGACTCAAGCTCTGGGGCCAACGTCCTGACTTTC
NA,once,TRBJ1-1,TRBV7-3,CASSPLPYTEAFF,TGTGCCAGCAGCCCACTTCCTTACACTGAAGCTTTCTTT
NA,NA,TRBJ1-2,TRBV5-6,CASSLGSGADYGYTF,TGTGCCAGCAGCTTGGGATCAGGGGCGGACTATGGCTACACCTTC
NA,NA,TRBJ2-2,TRBV16,CASRGDWTGELFF,TGTGCCAGCAGAGGGGATTGGACCGGGGAGCTGTTTTTT
TRBD2,NA,TRBJ2-2,TRBV27,CASSLSVWLAVDTGELFF,TGTGCCAGCAGTTTATCGGTCTGGCTAGCGGTCGACACCGGGGAGCTGTTTTTT
NA,NA,TRBJ2-7,TRBV2,CAIMGGFRNEQYF,TGTGCCATCATGGGGGGATTTAGGAACGAGCAGTACTTC
TRBD2,NA,TRBJ2-7,TRBV5-1,CASSQLAGESYEQYF,TGCGCCAGCAGCCAACTAGCGGGTGAGTCCTACGAGCAGTACTTC
TRBD2,NA,TRBJ2-1,TRBV6-1,CASIPGGDLYNEQFF,TGTGCCAGCATCCCTGGGGGGGACCTATACAATGAGCAGTTCTTC
TRBD2,NA,TRBJ2-1,TRBV27,CASSRSGIYNEQFF,TGTGCCAGCAGTCGGAGCGGGATTTACAATGAGCAGTTCTTC
TRBD1,NA,TRBJ2-2,TRBV7-9,CASSGDRNTGELFF,TGTGCCAGCAGCGGGGACAGAAACACCGGGGAGCTGTTTTTT
TRBD2,NA,TRBJ2-3,TRBV5-1,CASSPTSRDTQYF,TGCGCCAGCAGCCCGACTAGCCGAGATACGCAGTATTTT
TRBD2,medium-sized,TRBJ2-1,TRBV6-4,CASSDVAGTSNEQFF,TGTGCCAGCAGTGACGTAGCGGGAACGAGCAATGAGCAGTTCTTC
NA,NA,TRBJ1-1,TRBV5-4,CASNPQGEDEAFF,TGTGCCAGCAACCCACAAGGGGAGGATGAAGCTTTCTTT
TRBD2,NA,TRBJ2-3,TRBV28,CASSFGTSFRTDTQYF,TGTGCCAGCAGTTTCGGGACTAGTTTCAGGACAGATACGCAGTATTTT
NA,NA,TRBJ1-1,TRBV19,CASSIYRADTEAFF,TGTGCCAGTAGTATTTACAGGGCGGACACTGAAGCTTTCTTT
NA,NA,TRBJ2-7,TRBV4-1,CASSQNYDQGTYEQYF,TGCGCCAGCAGCCAAAATTATGACCAGGGCACCTACGAGCAGTACTTC
TRBD1,NA,TRBJ2-7,TRBV14,CASSLTGQGIGEQYF,TGTGCCAGCAGCCTAACAGGACAGGGGATCGGCGAGCAGTACTTC
TRBD2,NA,TRBJ2-7,TRBV4-3,CASSQWVGLTSGSSEQYF,TGCGCCAGCAGCCAATGGGTGGGCCTGACTAGCGGGAGTAGCGAGCAGTACTTC
NA,NA,TRBJ1-4,TRBV16,CASSQPTELGEKLFF,TGTGCCAGCAGCCAACCGACAGAATTAGGTGAAAAACTGTTTTTT
NA,NA,TRBJ1-1,TRBV27,CASSFQGATAEAFF,TGTGCCAGCAGTTTCCAGGGTGCGACTGCTGAAGCTTTCTTT
NA,NA,TRBJ2-7,TRBV27,CASRGRDLREQYF,TGTGCCAGCAGGGGCCGGGACTTACGCGAGCAGTACTTC
TRBD1,NA,TRBJ1-5,TRBV19,CASSIVIHPGQDFFVLNQPQHF,TGTGCCAGTAGTATAGTAATACACCCGGGACAGGACTTCTTCGTACTAAATCAGCCCCAGCATTTT
NA,NA,TRBJ1-1,TRBV2,CASNPFPQMNTEAFF,TGTGCCAGCAACCCCTTCCCGCAGATGAACACTGAAGCTTTCTTT
TRBD2,NA,TRBJ2-5,TRBV9,CASSAPPGLEETQYF,TGTGCCAGCAGCGCACCACCGGGACTAGAAGAGACCCAGTACTTC
NA,NA,TRBJ1-4,TRBV4-1,CASSQDDTATNEKLFF,TGCGCCAGCAGCCAAGACGATACTGCAACTAATGAAAAACTGTTTTTT
TRBD1,NA,TRBJ2-1,TRBV11-1,CASSYGQGAAPDEQFF,TGTGCCAGCAGCTACGGACAGGGGGCAGCGCCAGATGAGCAGTTCTTC
TRBD2,NA,TRBJ2-1,TRBV28,CAIRLADYNEQFF,TGTGCCATCCGACTAGCGGACTACAATGAGCAGTTCTTC
TRBD2,NA,TRBJ2-7,TRBV2,CASSELGGRQYEQYF,TGTGCCAGCAGTGAACTTGGCGGGAGACAATACGAGCAGTACTTC
TRBD1,once,TRBJ2-7,TRBV7-9,CASSFPGQGAREQYF,TGTGCCAGCAGCTTCCCGGGACAGGGGGCGAGGGAGCAGTACTTC
TRBD2,NA,TRBJ2-3,TRBV28,CASSPHSGLAGLQDTQYF,TGTGCCAGCAGTCCGCATTCCGGACTAGCGGGACTGCAAGATACGCAGTATTTT
NA,NA,TRBJ1-2,TRBV27,CASSSGINYGYTF,TGTGCCAGCAGTTCCGGGATTAACTATGGCTACACCTTC
NA,NA,TRBJ2-5,TRBV7-9,CASSPAGRNQETQYF,TGTGCCAGCAGCCCGGCGGGGCGGAATCAAGAGACCCAGTACTTC
TRBD2,NA,TRBJ2-1,TRBV29-1,CSVEAGRESGEQFF,TGCAGCGTTGAAGCAGGGCGGGAGAGCGGTGAGCAGTTCTTC
TRBD1,NA,TRBJ2-3,TRBV7-6,CASSWTGGHDTQYF,TGTGCCAGCAGCTGGACAGGGGGCCACGATACGCAGTATTTT
NA,NA,TRBJ2-3,TRBV27,CAAARGETDTQYF,TGTGCAGCTGCCAGGGGTGAAACAGATACGCAGTATTTT
TRBD1,NA,TRBJ2-7,TRBV5-1,CASSIRDSSSYEQYF,TGCGCCAGCAGCATCCGGGACAGCAGCTCCTACGAGCAGTACTTC
TRBD2,few,TRBJ2-2,TRBV7-2,CASRGQIAGGPSYTGELFF,TGTGCCAGCAGGGGTCAAATAGCGGGAGGGCCATCTTACACCGGGGAGCTGTTTTTT